This T cell receptor beta chain was found in a study of T cells in Graves' hyperthyroidism and ophthalmopathy. The investigators amplified TCR beta CDR3 regions from RNA transcripts. TCR CDR3 regions were first amplified by RT-PCR with HTBI primers. Using its own MiXCR run on the multiplex PCR reads, TCRdb lists one record per CDR3 protein. The repertoire holds roughly 98,000 distinct CDR3 sequences, with 35% to 45% as singletons. Study-wide results and limits: Researchers report that a 13 V-J model separated ophthalmopathy from stable hyperthyroidism.

This clonotype was detected only once. Its specificity is not known. The CDR3 has 14 residues. The ends lost 6 bases at V and 4 bases at J; junction bases unmatched: 6. Germline CDR1 SGHAT, CDR2 FQNNGV. Diagnosis of hyperthyroidism was new in patients aged 18 to 65, and its duration was under 2 months. Orbital computed tomography, thyroid ultrasound, serum thyroxine and TRAb, and clinical symptoms together informed the diagnoses. The clonotype originates from a woman in her 30s with Graves' hyperthyroidism. The chain uses TRBV11-2 and TRBJ2-7; 10 positions match TRBD1. What was sequenced was peripheral blood or thyroid tissue (not recorded which). The DNA for the CDR3 is TGTGCCAGCAGAGCGGGACAGGGGAAGTACGAGCAGTACTTC. It is translated as CASRAGQGKYEQYF.